Each of the 30 T cell receptor beta chains below was sequenced from the same sample in a study of blood T cell repertoires in COVID-19. TCRdb's copy holds only in-frame clones and misses some; the assay was immunoSEQ multiplex PCR. Of under 150,000 clones detected, 80% to 90% appear once; the ten largest clones hold 2.5% to 3.5%. Sequencing input: peripheral blood. These receptors all come from a woman aged 55 to 70 with active COVID-19.

This sequence joins TRBV30 and TRBJ2-7, with D possibly being TRBD2 (6 bases). The CDR3 totals 18 residues. The ends were cut back, 4 bases at V and 1 base at J, with 26 bases in the middle. CDR1 is GTSNPN and CDR2 is SVGIG in the germline V gene (reference sequence). CDR3 sequence (DNA): TGTGCCTGGACCCGGACGGGGACTGCGGTGGGTCCGTCCTACGAGCAGTACTTC. This codes for CAWTRTGTAVGPSYEQYF.

The CDR3 is CACGQGNQPQHF. In DNA, the CDR3 is TGTGCCTGTGGACAGGGCAATCAGCCCCAGCATTTT. The chain joins TRBV6-6 to TRBJ1-5, with TRBD1 matching over 7 bases. The V segment lost 11 bases and the J segment 2 bases; nucleotides outside the gene matches: 3. The CDR3 covers 12 residues. Germline assignment: CDR1 MNHNY and CDR2 SVGAGI (reference sequence).

The chain is built from TRBV10-3 and TRBJ2-6; possibly TRBD1 for D (6 bases). Trimming removed 9 bases at V and 0 bases at J, with 9 bases between. The germline gives CDR1 ENHRY, CDR2 SYGVKD. The CDR3 totals 14 residues. In DNA, the CDR3 is TGTGCCATTAAACAGGGCTCTGGGGCCAACGTCCTGACTTTC. Protein sequence: CAIKQGSGANVLTF.

This clone appeared a single time. The chain is built from TRBV7-9 and TRBJ2-2; D possibly corresponds to TRBD2 (6 bases). This CDR3 has 15 amino acids. Trimming cost V 0 bases and J 5 bases, with 10 bases left between them. CDR1 and CDR2 from the germline V gene are SEHNR and FQNEAQ (reference sequence). The CDR3 is CASSLAGSSTGELFF. The CDR3, as DNA: TGTGCCAGCAGCTTAGCCGGGAGTTCTACCGGGGAGCTGTTTTTT.

This chain uses TRBV7-2 with TRBJ2-7; perhaps TRBD2 as D (7 bases). The V gene's germline CDR1 is SGHTA and CDR2 FQGNSA. Trimming shortened V by 3 bases and J by 0 bases, and 15 bases separated the two germline ends. This CDR3 contains 16 residues. Here the CDR3 reads CASSLGGAVSSYEQYF. For the CDR3, the DNA is TGTGCCAGCAGCTTGGGGGGGGCGGTCAGCTCCTACGAGCAGTACTTC. The whole variable domain, remainder taken from reference TRBV7-2 and TRBJ2-7, is GAGVSQSPSNKVTEKGKDVELRCDPISGHTALYWYRQSLGQGLEFLIYFQGNSAPDKSGLPSDRFSAERTGGSVSTLTIQRTQQEDSAVYLCASSLGGAVSSYEQYFGPGTRLTVT.

The CDR3 sequence is CASSGQGNYEQYF. The CDR3 coding sequence is TGTGCCAGCAGCGGACAGGGAAACTACGAGCAGTACTTC. The chain joins TRBV21-1 to TRBJ2-7; TRBD1, as called in the table, went unchecked against the DNA. TRBV21-1 is a pseudogene locus. The CDR3 is made up of 13 amino acids.

CDR3 nucleotide sequence: TGTGCCAGCAGCTTCACCCGGGACAGGGGACAGCCCCAGCATTTT. Protein sequence: CASSFTRDRGQPQHF. V and J are TRBV7-8 and TRBJ1-5, with 10 nucleotides matching TRBD1. Germline V gives CDR1 SGHVS, CDR2 FQNEAQ. V shed 3 bases and J 7 bases; nucleotides not matched to a gene: 6. The CDR3 has 15 amino acids.

The chain couples TRBV28 to TRBJ1-1, with 8 bases aligning to TRBD1. The length of the CDR3 is 12 residues. CDR1 is MDHEN and CDR2 is SYDVKM in the germline V gene. Trimming took 5 bases from V and 10 from J; bases not matched to a gene: 6. The CDR3 DNA reads as TGTGCCAGCAGTCCAGGGGGCAGATTAGCTTTCTTT. Translating it yields CASSPGGRLAFF.

The rearrangement joins TRBV5-6 to TRBJ1-2; perhaps TRBD1 as D (5 bases). Trimming cost V 2 bases and J 8 bases, with 10 bases left between them. The CDR3 sequence is 12 residues long. Germline CDR1 SGHDT, CDR2 YYEEEE. The DNA for the CDR3 is TGTGCCAGCAGCTTTTGGGCAGGGGGCTACACCTTC. It yields the protein CASSFWAGGYTF.

The chain joins TRBV4-3 to TRBJ2-3; tentatively, D is TRBD2 (6 bases). The V end was cut by 0 bases, the J end by 3 bases, with 16 bases between. The germline V gene encodes CDR1 LGHNA and CDR2 YSLEER. The CDR3 sequence is 17 residues long. The CDR3 loop is CASSQDVPGEGTDTQYF. The CDR3 bases are TGCGCCAGCAGCCAAGATGTCCCGGGAGAAGGGACAGATACGCAGTATTTT.

This clone showed up just once. The chain combines TRBV4-1 with TRBJ2-7, with D unclear. Per the germline V gene, CDR1 is MGHRA and CDR2 is YSYEKL. The ends were cut back, 4 bases at V and 0 bases at J, with 13 bases in the middle. The CDR3 consists of 15 residues. This CDR3 is CASSLLEAASYEQYF. CDR3 coding DNA: TGCGCCAGCAGCCTCTTAGAGGCGGCCTCCTACGAGCAGTACTTC.

The rearrangement uses TRBV6-2 or TRBV6-3 and TRBJ2-7; a possible D gene is TRBD2 (5 bases). V was shortened by 6 bases and J by 0 bases, with 18 bases between the two germline ends. Germline CDR1 and CDR2: MNHEY and SVGEGT. There are 16 residues in the CDR3. The chain's CDR3 is CASSRRGGVYSYEQYF. Here the CDR3 DNA reads TGTGCCAGCAGCAGAAGAGGAGGAGTATACTCCTACGAGCAGTACTTC.

This clone showed up just once. V usage is TRBV27 and J usage is TRBJ1-6; 9 bases are a match to TRBD1. The CDR3 is 15 residues long. J was trimmed by 6 bases and V by 6 bases; bases with no gene match: 6. Germline V lookup: CDR1 MNHEY, CDR2 SMNVEV (reference sequence). The CDR3 loop is CASRPPGQGNSPLHF. CDR3 sequence (DNA): TGTGCCAGCAGGCCGCCGGGACAGGGTAATTCACCCCTCCACTTT.

This chain joins TRBV6-6 and TRBJ2-7, with D maybe TRBD1 (8 bases). The CDR3 consists of 15 residues. Germline V lookup: CDR1 MNHNY, CDR2 SVGAGI (reference sequence). With 2 bases removed from V and 4 bases from J, the gap between germline ends came to 15 bases. CDR3 in amino acids: CASSYATGGVYEQYF. Written as DNA, the CDR3 is TGTGCCAGCAGTTACGCAACAGGGGGGGTTTACGAGCAGTACTTC.

This chain links TRBV10-3 with TRBJ2-3, with TRBD2 identical over 7 bases. This CDR3 spans 16 amino acids. After removal of 1 base from V and 5 bases from J, the junction contained 9 bases not matched to a gene. The germline gives CDR1 ENHRY, CDR2 SYGVKD. Here the CDR3 reads CAISELVAGGEDTQYF. Here the CDR3 DNA reads TGTGCCATCAGTGAGTTGGTAGCGGGTGGTGAAGATACGCAGTATTTT.

V is TRBV11-2 and J is TRBJ2-3, with D uncertain. V was pared by 3 bases and J by 0 bases, with 7 bases between. This CDR3 is built from 14 residues. Per the germline V gene, CDR1 is SGHAT and CDR2 is FQNNGV. CDR3 protein: CASSLGTSTDTQYF. CDR3 sequence (DNA): TGTGCCAGCAGCTTGGGCACGAGCACAGATACGCAGTATTTT.

The gene calls are TRBV28 and TRBJ2-2, with 9 positions matching TRBD1. V dropped 5 bases and J dropped 5; count of bases not matched to a gene: 9. Germline V gives CDR1 MDHEN, CDR2 SYDVKM. CDR3 length: 16 residues. CDR3 sequence reads: CASSVQPGQGTGELFF. CDR3 DNA: TGTGCCAGCAGTGTACAACCGGGACAGGGAACCGGGGAGCTGTTTTTT.

The V call is TRBV7-9, the J call TRBJ2-7; 9 nucleotides agree with TRBD1. Germline assignment: CDR1 SEHNR and CDR2 FQNEAQ (reference sequence). The CDR3 is made up of 16 amino acids. V gave up 5 bases and J gave up 2 bases; unmatched junction bases: 10. Here the CDR3 DNA reads TGTGCCAGCAGCCCCCAGGGACAGGGCAGCGCCTACGAGCAGTACTTC. It encodes CASSPQGQGSAYEQYF.

Here the CDR3 DNA reads TGCGCCAGCAGCTTGGTCACAGGGGTCTACGAGCAGTACTTC. It is translated as CASSLVTGVYEQYF. This chain uses TRBV5-1 with TRBJ2-7, with TRBD1 matching over 7 bases. Germline-derived CDR1 and CDR2 are SGHRS and YFSETQ. CDR3 size: 14 residues. J gave up 3 bases and V 0 bases, and 3 bases lay outside the gene matches.

The sample holds one count of this clone. Other nucleotide sequences from this sample produce the same CDR3. The chain has TRBV7-3 and TRBJ2-1, with 8 positions matching TRBD2. Looked up from germline, CDR1 is SGHTA and CDR2 is FQGTGA. V trimming: 3 bases; J trimming: 1 base; junction bases outside the gene matches: 2. The CDR3 sequence is 15 residues long. CDR3 bases: TGTGCCAGCAGCTTCACTAGCGGTTCCTACAATGAGCAGTTCTTC. This gives the protein CASSFTSGSYNEQFF.

Only a few counts were recorded for this clone. The chain uses TRBV7-3 and TRBJ1-6, with D perhaps TRBD1 (5 bases). Germline CDR1 reads SGHTA; CDR2 reads FQGTGA. There are 14 residues in the CDR3. V dropped 5 bases and J dropped 9 bases, with 14 bases sitting between them. The CDR3 sequence is CASSRGYPGSPLHF. DNA for the CDR3: TGTGCCAGCAGCCGGGGGTATCCGGGTTCACCCCTCCACTTT.

This chain uses TRBV30 with TRBJ1-2; 7 nucleotides align to TRBD1. CDR1 GTSNPN and CDR2 SVGIG come from the germline V gene (reference sequence). CDR3 length: 16 residues. V lost 0 bases and J lost 2; bases outside the gene matches: 9. Written as DNA, the CDR3 is TGTGCCTGGAGTGTCCCCAACAGGGGATTCAACTATGGCTACACCTTC. Residues: CAWSVPNRGFNYGYTF.

This clone was detected once. The chain is built from TRBV11-2 and TRBJ2-3, with 9 bases fitting TRBD1. With V trimmed by 5 bases and J by 5 bases, 5 bases remained unmatched. Germline V gene lookup returns CDR1 SGHAT and CDR2 FQNNGV. CDR3 size: 14 residues. The CDR3 bases are TGTGCCAGCAGCCAATGGGGACAGGGAGATACGCAGTATTTT. Encoded protein: CASSQWGQGDTQYF.

The rearrangement uses TRBV6-2 or TRBV6-3 and TRBJ2-1; tentatively, D is TRBD2 (5 bases). The germline V gene encodes CDR1 MNHEY and CDR2 SVGEGT. Trimming cost V 1 base and J 6 bases, with 10 bases left between them. The CDR3 is made up of 14 amino acids. CDR3 region: CASSYLAQGNEQFF. In DNA form, the CDR3 reads TGTGCCAGCAGTTACTTAGCGCAAGGCAATGAGCAGTTCTTC.

This clone showed up just once. The V call is TRBV28, the J call TRBJ1-2; possible D gene TRBD1, 6 bases. This CDR3 has 13 residues. Per germline, CDR1 MDHEN and CDR2 SYDVKM. V was cut by 7 bases and J by 7 bases, with 16 bases left in between. CDR3 coding DNA: TGTGCCAGCACCTTGAACAGGGTCGGTGGCTACACCTTC. Protein sequence: CASTLNRVGGYTF.

Here the CDR3 DNA reads TGTGCCATCAGTGAGTCTAGCGGGAGGGCCTACAATGAGCAGTTCTTC. This sequence encodes CAISESSGRAYNEQFF. The V gene is TRBV10-3, the J gene TRBJ2-1; 11 bases line up with TRBD2. CDR1 and CDR2 (germline): ENHRY, SYGVKD. The V gene end was trimmed by 0 bases and the J gene end by 2 bases; junction bases not matched to a gene: 0. CDR3 length equals 16 residues.

The rearrangement joins TRBV18 to TRBJ2-1; 12 positions agree with TRBD2. Germline V lookup: CDR1 KGHSH, CDR2 LQKENI. Trimming cost V 4 bases and J 13 bases; bases outside gene matches: 8. The CDR3 covers 14 residues. The CDR3 nucleotides read TGTGCCAGCTCACTTTGGAGGACTAGCGGGGACCAGTTCTTC. This encodes CASSLWRTSGDQFF.

The chain couples TRBV6-1 to TRBJ1-1; 9 positions match TRBD1. CDR3 length equals 14 residues. After removal of 3 bases from V and 6 bases from J, the junction contained 5 bases not matched to a gene. Germline V gives CDR1 MNHNS, CDR2 SASEGT. CDR3 sequence: CASSDDRGGSEAFF. The CDR3 nucleotides read TGTGCCAGCAGTGACGACAGGGGGGGGTCTGAAGCTTTCTTT.

The genes are TRBV18 and TRBJ2-7; D not resolved. The V gene lost 5 bases and the J gene lost 2 bases, with 7 bases spanning the gap. The CDR3 spans 12 residues. Germline V CDR1 and CDR2: KGHSH, LQKENI. The CDR3 spells CASSSSAYEQYF. CDR3 bases: TGTGCCAGCTCATCGTCAGCCTACGAGCAGTACTTC.

The CDR3 is CASSLGVGEAQPQHF. The CDR3 DNA sequence: TGTGCCAGCAGCTTAGGAGTGGGGGAGGCTCAGCCCCAGCATTTT. The V call is TRBV11-2, the J call TRBJ1-5, with TRBD1 as a possible D gene (5 bases). Germline-derived CDR1 and CDR2 are SGHAT and FQNNGV. There are 15 residues in the CDR3. The V gene lost 1 base and the J gene lost 6 bases, with 13 bases spanning the gap.